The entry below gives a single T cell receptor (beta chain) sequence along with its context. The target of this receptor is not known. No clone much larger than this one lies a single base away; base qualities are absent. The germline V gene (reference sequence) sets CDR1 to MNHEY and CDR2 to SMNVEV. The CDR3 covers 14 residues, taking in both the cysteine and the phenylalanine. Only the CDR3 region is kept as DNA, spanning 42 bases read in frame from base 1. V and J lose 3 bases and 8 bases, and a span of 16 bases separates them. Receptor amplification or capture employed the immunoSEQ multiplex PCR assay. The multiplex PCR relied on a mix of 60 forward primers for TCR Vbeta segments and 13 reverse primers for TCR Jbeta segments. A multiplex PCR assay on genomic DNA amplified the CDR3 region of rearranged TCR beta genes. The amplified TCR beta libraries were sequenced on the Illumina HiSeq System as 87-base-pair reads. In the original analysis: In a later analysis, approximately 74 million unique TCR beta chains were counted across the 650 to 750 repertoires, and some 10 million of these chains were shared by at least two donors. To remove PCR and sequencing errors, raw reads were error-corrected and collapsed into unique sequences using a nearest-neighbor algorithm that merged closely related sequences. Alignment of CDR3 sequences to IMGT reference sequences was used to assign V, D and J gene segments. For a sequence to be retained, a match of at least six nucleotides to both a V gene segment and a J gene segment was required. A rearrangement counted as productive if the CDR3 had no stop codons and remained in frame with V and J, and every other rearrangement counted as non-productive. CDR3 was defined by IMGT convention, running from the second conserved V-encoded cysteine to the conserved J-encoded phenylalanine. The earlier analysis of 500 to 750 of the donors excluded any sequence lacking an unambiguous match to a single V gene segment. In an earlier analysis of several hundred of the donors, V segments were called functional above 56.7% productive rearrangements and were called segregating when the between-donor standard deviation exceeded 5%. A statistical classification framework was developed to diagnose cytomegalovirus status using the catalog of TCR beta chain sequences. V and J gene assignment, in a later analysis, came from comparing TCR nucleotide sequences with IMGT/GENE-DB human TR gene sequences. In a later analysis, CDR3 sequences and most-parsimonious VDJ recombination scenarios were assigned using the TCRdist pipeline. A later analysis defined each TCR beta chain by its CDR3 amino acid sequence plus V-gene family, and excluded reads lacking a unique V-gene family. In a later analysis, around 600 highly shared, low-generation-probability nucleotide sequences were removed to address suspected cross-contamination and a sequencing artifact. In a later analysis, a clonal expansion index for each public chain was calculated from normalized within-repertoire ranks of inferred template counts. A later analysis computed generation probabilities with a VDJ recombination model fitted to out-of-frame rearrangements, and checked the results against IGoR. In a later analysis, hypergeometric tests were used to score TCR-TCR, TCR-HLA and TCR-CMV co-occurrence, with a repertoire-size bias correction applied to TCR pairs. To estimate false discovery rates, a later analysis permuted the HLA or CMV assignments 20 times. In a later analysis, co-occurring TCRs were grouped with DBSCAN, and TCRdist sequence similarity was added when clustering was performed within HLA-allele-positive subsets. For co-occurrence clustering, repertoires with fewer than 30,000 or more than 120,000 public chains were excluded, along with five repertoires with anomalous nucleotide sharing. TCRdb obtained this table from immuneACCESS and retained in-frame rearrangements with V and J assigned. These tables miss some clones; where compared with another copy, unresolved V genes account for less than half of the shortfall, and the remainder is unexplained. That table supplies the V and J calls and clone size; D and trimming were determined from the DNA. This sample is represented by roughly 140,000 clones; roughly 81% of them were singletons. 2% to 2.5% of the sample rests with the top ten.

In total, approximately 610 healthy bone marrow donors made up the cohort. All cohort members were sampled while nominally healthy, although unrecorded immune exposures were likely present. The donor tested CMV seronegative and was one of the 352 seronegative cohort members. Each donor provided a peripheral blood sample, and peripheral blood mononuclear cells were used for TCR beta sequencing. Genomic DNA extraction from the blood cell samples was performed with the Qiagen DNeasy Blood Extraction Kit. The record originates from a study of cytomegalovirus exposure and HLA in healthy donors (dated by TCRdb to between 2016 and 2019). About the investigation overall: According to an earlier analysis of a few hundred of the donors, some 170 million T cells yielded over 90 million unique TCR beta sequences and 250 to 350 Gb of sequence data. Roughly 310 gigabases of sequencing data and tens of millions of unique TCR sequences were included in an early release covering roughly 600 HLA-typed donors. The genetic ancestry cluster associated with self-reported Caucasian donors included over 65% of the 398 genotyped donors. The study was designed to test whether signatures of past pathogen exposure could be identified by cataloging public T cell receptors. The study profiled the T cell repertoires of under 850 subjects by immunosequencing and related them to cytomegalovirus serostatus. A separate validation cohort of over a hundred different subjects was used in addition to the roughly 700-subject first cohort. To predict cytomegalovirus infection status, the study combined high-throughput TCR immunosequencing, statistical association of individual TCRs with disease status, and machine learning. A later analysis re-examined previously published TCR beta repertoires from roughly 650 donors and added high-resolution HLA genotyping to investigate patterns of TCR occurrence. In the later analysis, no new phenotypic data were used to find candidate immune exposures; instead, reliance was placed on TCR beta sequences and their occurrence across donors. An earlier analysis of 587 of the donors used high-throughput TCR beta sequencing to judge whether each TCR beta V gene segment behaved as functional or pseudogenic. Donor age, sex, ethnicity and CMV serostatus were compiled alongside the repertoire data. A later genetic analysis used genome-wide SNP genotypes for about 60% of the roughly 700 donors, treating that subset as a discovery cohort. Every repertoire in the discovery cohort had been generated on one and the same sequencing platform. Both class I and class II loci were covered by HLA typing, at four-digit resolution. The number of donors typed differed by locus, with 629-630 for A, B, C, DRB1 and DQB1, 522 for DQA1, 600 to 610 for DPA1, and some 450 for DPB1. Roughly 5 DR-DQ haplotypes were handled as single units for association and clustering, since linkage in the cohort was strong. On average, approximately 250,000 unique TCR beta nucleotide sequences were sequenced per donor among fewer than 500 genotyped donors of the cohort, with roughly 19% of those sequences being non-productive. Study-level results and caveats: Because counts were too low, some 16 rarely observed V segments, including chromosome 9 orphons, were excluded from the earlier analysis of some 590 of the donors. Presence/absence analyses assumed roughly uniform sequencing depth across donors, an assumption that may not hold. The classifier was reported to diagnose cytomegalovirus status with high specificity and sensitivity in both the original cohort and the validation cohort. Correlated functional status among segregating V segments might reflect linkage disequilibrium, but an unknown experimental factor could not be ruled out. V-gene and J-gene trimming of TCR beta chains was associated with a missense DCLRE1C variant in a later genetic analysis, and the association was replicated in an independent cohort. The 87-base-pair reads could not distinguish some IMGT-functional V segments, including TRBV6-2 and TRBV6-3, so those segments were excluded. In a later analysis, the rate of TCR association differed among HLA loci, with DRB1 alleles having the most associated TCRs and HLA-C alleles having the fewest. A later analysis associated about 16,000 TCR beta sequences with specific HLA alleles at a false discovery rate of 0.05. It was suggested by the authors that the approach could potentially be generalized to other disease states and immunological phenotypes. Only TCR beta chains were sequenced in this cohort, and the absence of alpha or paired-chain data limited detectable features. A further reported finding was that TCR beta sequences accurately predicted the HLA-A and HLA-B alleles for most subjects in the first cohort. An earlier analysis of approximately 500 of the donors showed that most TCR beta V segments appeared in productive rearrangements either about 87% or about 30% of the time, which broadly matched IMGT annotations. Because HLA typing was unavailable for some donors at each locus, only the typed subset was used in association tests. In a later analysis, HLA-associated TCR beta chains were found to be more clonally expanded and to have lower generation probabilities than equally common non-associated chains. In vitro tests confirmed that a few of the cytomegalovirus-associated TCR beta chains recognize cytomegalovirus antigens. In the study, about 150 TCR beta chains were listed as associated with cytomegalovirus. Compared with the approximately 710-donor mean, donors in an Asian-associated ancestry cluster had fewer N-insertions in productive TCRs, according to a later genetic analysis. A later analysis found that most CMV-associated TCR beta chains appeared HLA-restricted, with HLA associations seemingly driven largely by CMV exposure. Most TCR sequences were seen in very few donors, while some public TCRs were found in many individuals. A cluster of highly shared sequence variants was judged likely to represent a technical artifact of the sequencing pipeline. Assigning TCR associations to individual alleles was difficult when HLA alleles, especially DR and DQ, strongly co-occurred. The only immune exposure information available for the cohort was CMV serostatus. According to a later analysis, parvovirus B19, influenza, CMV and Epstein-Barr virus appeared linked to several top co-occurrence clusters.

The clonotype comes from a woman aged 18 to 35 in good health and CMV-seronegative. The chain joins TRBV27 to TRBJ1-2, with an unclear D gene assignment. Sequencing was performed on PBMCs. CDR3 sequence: CASSLQYRPGGYTF. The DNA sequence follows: TGTGCCAGCAGTTTGCAGTACCGGCCGGGGGGCTACACCTTC.